This TCR beta chain was observed in a study of T cell repertoires in cytomegalovirus infection. Overall study context: The public TCR beta signatures pointed to both CMV infection and matching HLA type.

Germline values: CDR1 SQVTM, CDR2 ANQGSEA. The CDR3 totals 15 residues. After removal of 5 bases from V and 0 bases from J, the junction contained 6 bases not matched to a gene. A single record per CDR3 protein comes from TCRdb applying MiXCR to the reads. The sample gives approximately 500,000 distinct CDR3 sequences, around 10% of which show up once; around 9.6% is in the top ten. The clonotype comes from a human donor in good health (CMV status not recorded). Some clones in this sample may be carry-over from other donors' samples. This chain links TRBV29-1 with TRBJ2-5, with 10 bases lining up with TRBD1. Sequencing was performed on PBMCs. The CDR3, as DNA: TGCAGCGTTCGGACAGGGGGGACGTACCAAGAGACCCAGTACTTC. Its translation: CSVRTGGTYQETQYF.